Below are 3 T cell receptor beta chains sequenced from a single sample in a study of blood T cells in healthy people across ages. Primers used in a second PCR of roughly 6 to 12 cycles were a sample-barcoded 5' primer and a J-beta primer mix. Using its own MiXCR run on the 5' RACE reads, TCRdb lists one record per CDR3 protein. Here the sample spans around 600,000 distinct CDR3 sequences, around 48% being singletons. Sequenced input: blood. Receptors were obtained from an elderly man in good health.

The CDR3 DNA reads TGTGCCAGCAGAGGGACAGTGCTTTACGAGCAGTACTTC. Translation gives CASRGTVLYEQYF. J is TRBJ2-4 and V is TRBV6-2 or TRBV6-3, with 7 positions matching TRBD1. The DNA matches TRBJ2-7 better at its end, which makes the J call doubtful. This CDR3 has 13 amino acids. Germline CDR1 and CDR2: MNHEY and SVGEGT.

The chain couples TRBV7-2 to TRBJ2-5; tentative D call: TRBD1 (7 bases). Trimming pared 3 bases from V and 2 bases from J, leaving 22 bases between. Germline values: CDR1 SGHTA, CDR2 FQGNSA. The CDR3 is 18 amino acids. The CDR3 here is CASSFTGTALGLQETQYF. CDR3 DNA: TGTGCCAGCAGCTTCACCGGGACAGCCCTGGGACTGCAAGAGACCCAGTACTTC.

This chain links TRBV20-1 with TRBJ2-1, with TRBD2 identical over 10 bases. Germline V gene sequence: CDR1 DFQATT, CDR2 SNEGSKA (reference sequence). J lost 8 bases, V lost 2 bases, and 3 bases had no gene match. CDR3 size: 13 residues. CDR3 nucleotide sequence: TGCAGTGCTAGAACTAGCGGGATGTATGAGCAGTTCTTC. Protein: CSARTSGMYEQFF.